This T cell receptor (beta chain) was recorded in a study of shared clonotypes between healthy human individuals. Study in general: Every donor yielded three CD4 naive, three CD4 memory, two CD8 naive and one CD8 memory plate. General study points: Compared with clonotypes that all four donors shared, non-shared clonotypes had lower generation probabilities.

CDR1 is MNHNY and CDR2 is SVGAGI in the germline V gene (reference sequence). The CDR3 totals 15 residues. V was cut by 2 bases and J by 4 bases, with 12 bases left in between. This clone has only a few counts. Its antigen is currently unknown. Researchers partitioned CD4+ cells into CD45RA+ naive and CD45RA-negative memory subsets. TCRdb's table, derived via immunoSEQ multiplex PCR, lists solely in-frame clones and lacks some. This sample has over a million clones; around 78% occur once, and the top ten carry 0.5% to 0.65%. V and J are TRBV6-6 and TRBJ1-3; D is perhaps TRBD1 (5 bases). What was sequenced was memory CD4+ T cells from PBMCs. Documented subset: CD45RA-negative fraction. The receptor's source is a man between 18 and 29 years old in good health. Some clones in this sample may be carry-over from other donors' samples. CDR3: CASSYERGPGNTIYF. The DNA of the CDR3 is TGTGCCAGCAGTTACGAAAGGGGTCCAGGAAACACCATATATTTT.